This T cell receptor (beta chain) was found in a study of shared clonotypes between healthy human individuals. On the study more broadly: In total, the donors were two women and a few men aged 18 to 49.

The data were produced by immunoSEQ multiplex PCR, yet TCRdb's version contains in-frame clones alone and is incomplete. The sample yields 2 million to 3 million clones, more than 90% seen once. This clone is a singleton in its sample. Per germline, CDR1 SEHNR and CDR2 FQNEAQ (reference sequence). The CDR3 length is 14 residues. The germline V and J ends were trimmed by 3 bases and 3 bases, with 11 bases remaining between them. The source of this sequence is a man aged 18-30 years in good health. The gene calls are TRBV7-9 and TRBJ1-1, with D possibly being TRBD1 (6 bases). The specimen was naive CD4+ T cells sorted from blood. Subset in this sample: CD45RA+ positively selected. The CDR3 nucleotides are TGTGCCAGCAGCTTGGGACAACTTTACACTGAAGCTTTCTTT. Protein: CASSLGQLYTEAFF.